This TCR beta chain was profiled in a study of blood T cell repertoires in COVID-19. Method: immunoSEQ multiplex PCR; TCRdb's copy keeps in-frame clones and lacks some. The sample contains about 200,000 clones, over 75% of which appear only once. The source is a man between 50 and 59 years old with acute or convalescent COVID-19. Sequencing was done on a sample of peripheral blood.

This CDR3 reads CASSSPGLANLRTDTQYF. The CDR3 coding sequence is TGTGCCAGCAGCTCGCCGGGACTAGCGAACCTTCGCACAGATACGCAGTATTTT. V and J are TRBV11-2 and TRBJ2-3, with 10 bases fitting TRBD2. CDR1 SGHAT and CDR2 FQNNGV come from the germline V gene. J was trimmed by 1 base and V by 4 bases; bases with no gene match: 11. CDR3 size: 18 residues.